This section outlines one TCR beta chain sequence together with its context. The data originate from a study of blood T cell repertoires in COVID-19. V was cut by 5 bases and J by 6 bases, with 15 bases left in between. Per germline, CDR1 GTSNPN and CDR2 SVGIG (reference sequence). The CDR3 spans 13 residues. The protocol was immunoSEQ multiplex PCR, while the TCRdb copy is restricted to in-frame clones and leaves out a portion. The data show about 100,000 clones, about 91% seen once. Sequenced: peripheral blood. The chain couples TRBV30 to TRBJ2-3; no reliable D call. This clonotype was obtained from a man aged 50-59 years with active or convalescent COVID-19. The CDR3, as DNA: TGTGCCTGGGGTTCAGTAGCTTACGATACGCAGTATTTT. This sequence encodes CAWGSVAYDTQYF. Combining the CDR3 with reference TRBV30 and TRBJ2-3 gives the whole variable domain SQTIHQWPATLVQPVGSPLSLECTVEGTSNPNLYWYRQAAGRGLQLLFYSVGIGQISSEVPQNLSASRPQDRQFILSSKKLLLSDSGFYLCAWGSVAYDTQYFGPGTRLTVL.